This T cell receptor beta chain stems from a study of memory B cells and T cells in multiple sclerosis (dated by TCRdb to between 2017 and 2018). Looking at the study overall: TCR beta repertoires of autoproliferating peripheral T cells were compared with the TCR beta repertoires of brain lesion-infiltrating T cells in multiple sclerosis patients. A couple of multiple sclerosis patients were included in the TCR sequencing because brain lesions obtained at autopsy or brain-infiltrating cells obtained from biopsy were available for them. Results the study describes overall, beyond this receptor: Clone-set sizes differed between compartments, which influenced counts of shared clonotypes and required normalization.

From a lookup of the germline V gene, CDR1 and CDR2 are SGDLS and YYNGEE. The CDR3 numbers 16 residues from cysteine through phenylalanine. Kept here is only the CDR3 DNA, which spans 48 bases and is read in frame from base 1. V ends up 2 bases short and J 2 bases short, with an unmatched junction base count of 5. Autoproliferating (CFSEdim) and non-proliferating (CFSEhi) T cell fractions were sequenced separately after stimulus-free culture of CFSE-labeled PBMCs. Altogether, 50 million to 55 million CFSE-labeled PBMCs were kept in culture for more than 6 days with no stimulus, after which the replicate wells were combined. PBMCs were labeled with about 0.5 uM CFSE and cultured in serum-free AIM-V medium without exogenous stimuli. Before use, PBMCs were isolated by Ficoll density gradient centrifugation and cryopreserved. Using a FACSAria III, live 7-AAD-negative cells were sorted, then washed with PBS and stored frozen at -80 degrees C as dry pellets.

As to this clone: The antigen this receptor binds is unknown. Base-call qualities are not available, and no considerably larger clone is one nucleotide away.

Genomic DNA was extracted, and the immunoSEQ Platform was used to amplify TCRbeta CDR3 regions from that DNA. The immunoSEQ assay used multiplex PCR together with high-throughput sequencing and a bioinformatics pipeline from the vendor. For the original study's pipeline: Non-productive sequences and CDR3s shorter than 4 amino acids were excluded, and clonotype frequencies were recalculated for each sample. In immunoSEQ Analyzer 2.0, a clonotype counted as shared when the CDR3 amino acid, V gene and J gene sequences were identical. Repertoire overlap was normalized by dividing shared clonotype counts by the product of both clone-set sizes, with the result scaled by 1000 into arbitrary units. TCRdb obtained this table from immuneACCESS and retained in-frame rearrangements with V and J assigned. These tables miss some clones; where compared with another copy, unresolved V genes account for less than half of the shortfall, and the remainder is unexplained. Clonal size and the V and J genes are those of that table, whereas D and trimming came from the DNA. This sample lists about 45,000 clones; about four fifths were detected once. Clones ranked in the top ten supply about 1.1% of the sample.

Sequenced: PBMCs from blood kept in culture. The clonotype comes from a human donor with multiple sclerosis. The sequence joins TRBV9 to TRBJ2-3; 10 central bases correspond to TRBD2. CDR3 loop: CASSVQAGGITDTQYF. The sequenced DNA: TGTGCCAGCAGCGTCCAAGCGGGGGGGATCACAGATACGCAGTATTTT.